A selection of T cell receptor beta chains follows, all from one sample in a study of T cell repertoires in cytomegalovirus infection. TCRdb used MiXCR to reprocess the reads, holding one entry per CDR3 protein. Of 400,000 to 600,000 distinct CDR3 sequences detected, about 42% appear once; the ten largest clones hold roughly two fifths. These TCRs' antigens remain unknown. The sequencing here drew on cultured PBMCs, taken from culture after CMV antigen stimulation. These TCRs come from a human donor in good health (CMV status not recorded). Some clones in this sample may be carry-over from other donors' samples. The CDR3 runs from the conserved cysteine through the conserved F or W. The order of the fields is D gene, V gene, J gene, clone size, CDR3 DNA, CDR3 protein. A D gene is named only where the DNA matches it firmly. The size of a clone is reported for some rows only, either as once, few or many, or as a class for expanded clones.

>TRBD1|TRBV7-8|TRBJ1-1|NA
TGTGCCAGCAGCTTAAAACGGGACAGGGCTATAACTGAAGCTTTCTTT
CASSLKRDRAITEAFF
>NA|TRBV7-2|TRBJ2-3|NA
TGTGCCAGCAGCTTATACCGCACAGATACGCAGTATTTT
CASSLYRTDTQYF
>NA|TRBV12-3/TRBV12-4|TRBJ1-3|NA
TGTGCCAGCAGGACAGGTGGAAACACCATATATTTT
CASRTGGNTIYF
>NA|TRBV20-1|TRBJ2-3|NA
TGCAGTGCTAGAGATCCCTTATTAGGAGGGACTCTCACAGATACGCAGTATTTT
CSARDPLLGGTLTDTQYF
>NA|TRBV7-6|TRBJ1-5|few
TGTGCCAGCAGCTCGACAGCGAATCAGCCCCAGCATTTT
CASSSTANQPQHF
>NA|TRBV7-8|TRBJ1-1|NA
TGTGCCAGCAGCTTAGAGAGCACTGAAGCTTTCTTT
CASSLESTEAFF
>NA|TRBV9|TRBJ1-1|NA
TGTGCCAGCAGCTTACGACAGACACCGGAATGGACTGAAGCTTTCTTT
CASSLRQTPEWTEAFF
>NA|TRBV19|TRBJ1-1|NA
TGTGCCAGTAATTTTGGCAGGGGAGCCACTGAAGCTTTCTTT
CASNFGRGATEAFF
>NA|TRBV27|TRBJ1-5|NA
TGTGCCAGCAGTTTCCTTAATCAGCCCCAGCATTTT
CASSFLNQPQHF
>NA|TRBV12-3/TRBV12-4|TRBJ1-1|NA
TGTGCCAGCGGAGGGGATCGTGGGGAGCCGACCATAAACACTGAAGCTTTCTTT
CASGGDRGEPTINTEAFF
>NA|TRBV7-4|TRBJ2-7|NA
TGTGCCAGCAGCTTAGTTCAGGCCGAGCAGTACTTC
CASSLVQAEQYF
>TRBD2|TRBV5-1|TRBJ2-1|few
TGCGCCAGCTCATCAGGGGAGCGGGGGAATGAGCAGTTCTTC
CASSSGERGNEQFF
>NA|TRBV6-1|TRBJ1-1|NA
TGTGCCAGCAGTTCCACGGCATCCGAAGCTTTCTTT
CASSSTASEAFF
>NA|TRBV4-3|TRBJ1-4|NA
TGCGCCAGCAGCCAGGAGGTGGGGGATGAAAAACTGTTTTTT
CASSQEVGDEKLFF
>TRBD1|TRBV7-2|TRBJ1-2|NA
TGTGCCAGCAGCTCTAATACCGGGACAGGGGTTTACTATGGCTACACCTTC
CASSSNTGTGVYYGYTF
>TRBD1|TRBV4-1|TRBJ2-6|few
TGCGCCAGCAGCCAAGTTGGGACAGGGTTGGGCGTCCTGACTTTC
CASSQVGTGLGVLTF
>NA|TRBV12-3/TRBV12-4|TRBJ2-7|few
TGTGCCAGCATCCCGAGGGACAACACCTACGAGCAGTACTTC
CASIPRDNTYEQYF
>NA|TRBV19|TRBJ2-1|few
TGTGCCAGTAGTATAGGGGACGGGCCGGGGCAGTTCTTC
CASSIGDGPGQFF
>TRBD2|TRBV6-1|TRBJ2-1|few
TGTGCCAGCGGTCATGGCGGGACTAGAACCCATGAGCAGTTCTTC
CASGHGGTRTHEQFF
>TRBD1|TRBV5-4|TRBJ2-7|NA
TGTGCCAGCAGCTTGGGACGGACAGGGGATACGTACTTC
CASSLGRTGDTYF
>TRBD1|TRBV12-3/TRBV12-4|TRBJ1-5|few
TGTGCCAGCAGTTTGACAGGGACGAGCAATCAGCCCCAGCATTTT
CASSLTGTSNQPQHF
>NA|TRBV11-3|TRBJ2-1|few
TGTGCCAGCAGCTTGGAACAGGGTTCTGAGCAGTTCTTC
CASSLEQGSEQFF
>NA|TRBV12-3/TRBV12-4|TRBJ1-5|NA
TGTGCCAGTGACAGTAGCAATCAGCCCCAGCATTTT
CASDSSNQPQHF
>NA|TRBV19|TRBJ2-6|NA
TGTGCCAGTAGTGCTCCCGGCCGGGACGGAAAGATCAACGTCCTGACTTTC
CASSAPGRDGKINVLTF
>NA|TRBV7-2|TRBJ1-6|NA
TGTGCCAGCAGCCTGGGGGGGGTCCGATCACCCCTCCACTTT
CASSLGGVRSPLHF
>NA|TRBV7-2|TRBJ2-3|NA
TGTGCCAGCAGCTTAAAGGCAGATACGCAGTATTTT
CASSLKADTQYF
>TRBD1|TRBV7-2|TRBJ1-2|few
TGTGCCAGCAGCGGAGACAGGGGGCGTTACTATGGCTACACCTTC
CASSGDRGRYYGYTF